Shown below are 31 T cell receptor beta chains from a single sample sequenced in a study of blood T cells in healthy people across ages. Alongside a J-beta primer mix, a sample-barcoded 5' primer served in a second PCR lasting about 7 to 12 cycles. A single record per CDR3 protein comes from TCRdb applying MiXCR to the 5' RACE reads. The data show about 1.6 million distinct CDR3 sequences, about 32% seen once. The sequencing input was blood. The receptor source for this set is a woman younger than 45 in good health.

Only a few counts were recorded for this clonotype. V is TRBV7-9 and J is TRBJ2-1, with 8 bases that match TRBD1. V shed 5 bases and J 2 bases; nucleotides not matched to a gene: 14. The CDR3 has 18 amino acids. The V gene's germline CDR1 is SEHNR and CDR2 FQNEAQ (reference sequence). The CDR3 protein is CASSLRFQGASTYNEQFF. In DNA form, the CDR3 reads TGTGCCAGCAGCCTACGGTTCCAGGGGGCGTCGACCTACAATGAGCAGTTCTTC.

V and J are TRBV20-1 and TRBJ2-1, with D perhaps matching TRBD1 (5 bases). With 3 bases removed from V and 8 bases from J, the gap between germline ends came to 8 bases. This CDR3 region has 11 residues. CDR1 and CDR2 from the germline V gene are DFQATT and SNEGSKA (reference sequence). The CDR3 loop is CSASTRDEQFF. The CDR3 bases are TGCAGTGCTAGTACCAGGGATGAGCAGTTCTTC.

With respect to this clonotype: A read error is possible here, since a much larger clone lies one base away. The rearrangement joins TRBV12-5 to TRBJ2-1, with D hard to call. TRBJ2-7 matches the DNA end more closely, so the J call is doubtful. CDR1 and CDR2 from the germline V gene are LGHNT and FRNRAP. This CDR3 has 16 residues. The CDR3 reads CASAPGRTSSYNEQYF. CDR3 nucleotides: TGTGCTAGTGCCCCGGGCAGGACCAGCTCCTACAATGAGCAGTACTTC.

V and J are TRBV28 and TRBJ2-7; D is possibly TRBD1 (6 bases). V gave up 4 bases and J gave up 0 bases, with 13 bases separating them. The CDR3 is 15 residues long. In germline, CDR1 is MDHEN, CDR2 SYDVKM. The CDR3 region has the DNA TGTGCCAGCAGTTCTCAGAGAGGGGGCTCCTACGAGCAGTACTTC. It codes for CASSSQRGGSYEQYF. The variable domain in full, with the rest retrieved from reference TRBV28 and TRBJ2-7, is DVKVTQSSRYLVKRTGEKVFLECVQDMDHENMFWYRQDPGLGLRLIYFSYDVKMKEKGDIPEGYSVSREKKERFSLILESASTNQTSMYLCASSSQRGGSYEQYFGPGTRLTVT.

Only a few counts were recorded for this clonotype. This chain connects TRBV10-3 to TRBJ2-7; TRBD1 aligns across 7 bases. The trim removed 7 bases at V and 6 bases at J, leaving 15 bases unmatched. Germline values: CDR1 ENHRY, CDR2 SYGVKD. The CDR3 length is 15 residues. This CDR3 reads CAITVQDRAGSEQYF. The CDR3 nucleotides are TGTGCCATCACTGTTCAAGACAGGGCTGGCTCCGAGCAGTACTTC.

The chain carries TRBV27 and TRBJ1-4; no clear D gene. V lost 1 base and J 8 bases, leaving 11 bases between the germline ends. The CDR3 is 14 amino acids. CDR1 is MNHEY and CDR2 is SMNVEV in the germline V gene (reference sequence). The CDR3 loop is CASSLWESGEKLFF. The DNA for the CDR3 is TGTGCCAGCAGTTTATGGGAATCGGGGGAAAAACTGTTTTTT.

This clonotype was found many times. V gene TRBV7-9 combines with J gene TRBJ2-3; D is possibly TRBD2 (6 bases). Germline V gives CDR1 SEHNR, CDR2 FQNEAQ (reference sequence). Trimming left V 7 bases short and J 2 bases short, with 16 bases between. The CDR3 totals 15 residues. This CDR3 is CASTFGDSLTDTQYF. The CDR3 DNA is TGTGCCAGCACCTTTGGGGACTCCCTCACAGATACGCAGTATTTT.

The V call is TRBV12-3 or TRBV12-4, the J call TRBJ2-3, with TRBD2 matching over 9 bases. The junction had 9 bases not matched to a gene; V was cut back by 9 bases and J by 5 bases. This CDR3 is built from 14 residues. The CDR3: CASRGGGAVDTQYF. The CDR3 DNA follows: TGTGCCAGTCGCGGCGGGGGGGCCGTAGATACGCAGTATTTT.

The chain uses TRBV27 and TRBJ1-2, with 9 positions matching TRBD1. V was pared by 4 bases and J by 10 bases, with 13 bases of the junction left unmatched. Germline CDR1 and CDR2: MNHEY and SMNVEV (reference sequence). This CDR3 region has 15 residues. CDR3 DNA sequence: TGTGCCAGCAGTTCCCGGTTGGGACAGGGTCGAAACTACACCTTC. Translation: CASSSRLGQGRNYTF.

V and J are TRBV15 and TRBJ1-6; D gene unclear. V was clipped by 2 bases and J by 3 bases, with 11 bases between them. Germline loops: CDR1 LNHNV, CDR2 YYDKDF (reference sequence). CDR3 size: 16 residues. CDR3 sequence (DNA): TGTGCCACCAGCAGATCCCGTGGAGTCTATAATTCACCCCTCCACTTT. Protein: CATSRSRGVYNSPLHF.

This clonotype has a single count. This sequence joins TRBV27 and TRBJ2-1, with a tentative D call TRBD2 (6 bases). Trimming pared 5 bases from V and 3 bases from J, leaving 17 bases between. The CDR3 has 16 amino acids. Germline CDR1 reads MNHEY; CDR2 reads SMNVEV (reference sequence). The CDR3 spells CASSPPSSGRYNEQFF. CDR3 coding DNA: TGTGCCAGCAGTCCCCCGAGTAGCGGACGCTACAATGAGCAGTTCTTC.

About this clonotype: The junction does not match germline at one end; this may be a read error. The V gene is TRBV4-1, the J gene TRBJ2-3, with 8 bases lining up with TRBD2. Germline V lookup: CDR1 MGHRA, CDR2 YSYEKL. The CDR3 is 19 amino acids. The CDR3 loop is CASSQELPGGGGYLDTPYF. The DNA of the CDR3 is TGCGCCAGCAGCCAAGAGCTCCCCGGGGGCGGGGGGTACTTAGATACGCCGTATTTT.

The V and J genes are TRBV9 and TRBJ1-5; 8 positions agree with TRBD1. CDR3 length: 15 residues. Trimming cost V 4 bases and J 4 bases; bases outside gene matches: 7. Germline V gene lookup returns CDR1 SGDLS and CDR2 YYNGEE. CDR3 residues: CASSPRGQANQPQHF. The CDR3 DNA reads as TGTGCCAGCAGCCCCAGGGGACAGGCGAATCAGCCCCAGCATTTT.

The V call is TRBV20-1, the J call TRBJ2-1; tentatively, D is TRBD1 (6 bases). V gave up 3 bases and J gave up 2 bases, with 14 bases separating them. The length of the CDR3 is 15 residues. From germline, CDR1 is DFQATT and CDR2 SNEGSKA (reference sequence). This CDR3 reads CSASSPPGAYNEQFF. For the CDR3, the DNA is TGCAGTGCTAGTTCCCCCCCAGGGGCCTACAATGAGCAGTTCTTC.

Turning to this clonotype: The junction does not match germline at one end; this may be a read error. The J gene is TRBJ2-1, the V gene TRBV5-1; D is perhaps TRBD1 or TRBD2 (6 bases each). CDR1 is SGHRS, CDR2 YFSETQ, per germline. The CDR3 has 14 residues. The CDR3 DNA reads TGCACCAGCAGCTTGGGGGGCCCCTACAATGAGCAGTTCTTC. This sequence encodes CTSSLGGPYNEQFF.

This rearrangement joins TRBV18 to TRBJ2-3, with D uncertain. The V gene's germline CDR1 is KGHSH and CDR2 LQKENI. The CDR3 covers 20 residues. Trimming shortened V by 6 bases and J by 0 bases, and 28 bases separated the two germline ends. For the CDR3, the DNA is TGTGCCAGCTCGGGCTTAACGAGTTCACCTCACCTGACTAGCACAGATACGCAGTATTTT. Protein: CASSGLTSSPHLTSTDTQYF.

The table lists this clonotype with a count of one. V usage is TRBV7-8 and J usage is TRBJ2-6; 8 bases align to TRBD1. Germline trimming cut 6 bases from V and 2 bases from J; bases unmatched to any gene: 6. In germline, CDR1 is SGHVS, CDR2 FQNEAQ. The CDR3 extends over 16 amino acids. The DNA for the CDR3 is TGTGCCAGCAGTTGGACAGGGACCCCTGGGGCCAACGTCCTGACTTTC. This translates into CASSWTGTPGANVLTF.

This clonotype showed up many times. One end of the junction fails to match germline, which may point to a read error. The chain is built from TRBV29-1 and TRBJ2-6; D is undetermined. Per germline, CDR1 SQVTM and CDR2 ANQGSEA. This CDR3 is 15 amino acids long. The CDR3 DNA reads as TGCAGCGTGGAAGACATCCGACATCGCCCTGGCGTCCTGACTTTC. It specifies CSVEDIRHRPGVLTF.

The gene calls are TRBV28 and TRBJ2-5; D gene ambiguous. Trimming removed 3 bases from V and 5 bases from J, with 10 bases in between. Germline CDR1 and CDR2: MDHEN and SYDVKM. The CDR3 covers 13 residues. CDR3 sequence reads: CASSFDGRETQYF. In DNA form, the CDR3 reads TGTGCCAGCAGTTTTGACGGTAGGGAGACCCAGTACTTC.

The DNA for the CDR3 is TGTGCCAGCGGTCGACAGGGGGTCCCCCACGAGCAGTACTTC. This encodes CASGRQGVPHEQYF. J is TRBJ2-7 and V is TRBV6-1; 9 bases are a match to TRBD1. The V gene's germline CDR1 is MNHNS and CDR2 SASEGT. The CDR3 consists of 14 residues. With V trimmed by 8 bases and J by 5 bases, 10 bases remained unmatched.

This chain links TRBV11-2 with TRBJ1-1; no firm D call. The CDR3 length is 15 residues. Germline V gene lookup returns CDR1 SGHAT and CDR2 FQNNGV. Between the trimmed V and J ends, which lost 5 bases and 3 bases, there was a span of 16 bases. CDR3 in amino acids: CASSPTYGVHTEAFF. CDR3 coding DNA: TGTGCCAGCAGCCCAACTTACGGGGTGCACACTGAAGCTTTCTTT.

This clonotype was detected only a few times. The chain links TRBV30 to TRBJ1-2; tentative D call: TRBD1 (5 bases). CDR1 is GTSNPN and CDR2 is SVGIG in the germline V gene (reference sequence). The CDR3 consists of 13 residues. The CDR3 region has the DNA TGTGCGTGTGACGCACAGGCTAACTATGGCTACACCTTC. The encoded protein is CACDAQANYGYTF.

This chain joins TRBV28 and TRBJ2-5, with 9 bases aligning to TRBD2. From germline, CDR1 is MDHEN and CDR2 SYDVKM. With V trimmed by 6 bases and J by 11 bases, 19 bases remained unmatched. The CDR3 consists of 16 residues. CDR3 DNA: TGTGCCAGCAGATCCCCTCTACTTGCGGGGGGGAGGCAGCAGTACTTC. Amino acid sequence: CASRSPLLAGGRQQYF. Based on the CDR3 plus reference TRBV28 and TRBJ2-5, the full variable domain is DVKVTQSSRYLVKRTGEKVFLECVQDMDHENMFWYRQDPGLGLRLIYFSYDVKMKEKGDIPEGYSVSREKKERFSLILESASTNQTSMYLCASRSPLLAGGRQQYFGPGTRLLVL.

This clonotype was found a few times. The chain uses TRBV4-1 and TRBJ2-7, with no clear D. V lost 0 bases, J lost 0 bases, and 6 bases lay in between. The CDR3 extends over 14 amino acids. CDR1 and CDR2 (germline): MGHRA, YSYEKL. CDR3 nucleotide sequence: TGCGCCAGCAGCCAAGAGCGCTACTCCTACGAGCAGTACTTC. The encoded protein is CASSQERYSYEQYF.

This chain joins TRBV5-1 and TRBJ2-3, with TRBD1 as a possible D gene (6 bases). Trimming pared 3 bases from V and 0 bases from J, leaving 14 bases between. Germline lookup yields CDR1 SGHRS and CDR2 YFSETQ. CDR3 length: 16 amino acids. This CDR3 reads CASSSPGQPSTDTQYF. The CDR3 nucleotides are TGCGCCAGCAGCTCACCAGGACAGCCCAGCACAGATACGCAGTATTTT. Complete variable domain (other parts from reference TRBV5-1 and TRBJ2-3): KAGVTQTPRYLIKTRGQQVTLSCSPISGHRSVSWYQQTPGQGLQFLFEYFSETQRNKGNFPGRFSGRQFSNSRSEMNVSTLELGDSALYLCASSSPGQPSTDTQYFGPGTRLTVL.

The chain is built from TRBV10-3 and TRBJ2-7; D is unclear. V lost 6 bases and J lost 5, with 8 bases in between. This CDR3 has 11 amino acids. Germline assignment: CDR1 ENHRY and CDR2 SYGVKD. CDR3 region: CAIRGYNEQYF. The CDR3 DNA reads TGTGCCATCAGGGGCTACAACGAGCAGTACTTC.

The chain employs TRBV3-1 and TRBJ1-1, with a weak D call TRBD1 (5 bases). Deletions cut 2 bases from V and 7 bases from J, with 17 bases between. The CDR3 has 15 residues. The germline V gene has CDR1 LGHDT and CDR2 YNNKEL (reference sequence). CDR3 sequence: CASSQYGGGGLEAFF. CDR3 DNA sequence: TGTGCCAGCAGCCAATATGGTGGGGGGGGACTTGAAGCTTTCTTT.

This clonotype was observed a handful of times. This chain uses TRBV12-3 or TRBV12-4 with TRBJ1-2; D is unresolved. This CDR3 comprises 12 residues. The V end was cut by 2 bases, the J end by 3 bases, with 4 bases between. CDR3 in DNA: TGTGCCAGCAGTTTAATCCACTATGGCTACACCTTC. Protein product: CASSLIHYGYTF.

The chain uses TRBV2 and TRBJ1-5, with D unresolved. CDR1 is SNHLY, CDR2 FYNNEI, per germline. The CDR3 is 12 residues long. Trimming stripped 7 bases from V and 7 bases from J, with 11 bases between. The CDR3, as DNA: TGTGCCAGCAACAGCTTCAACCAGCCCCAGCATTTT. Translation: CASNSFNQPQHF.

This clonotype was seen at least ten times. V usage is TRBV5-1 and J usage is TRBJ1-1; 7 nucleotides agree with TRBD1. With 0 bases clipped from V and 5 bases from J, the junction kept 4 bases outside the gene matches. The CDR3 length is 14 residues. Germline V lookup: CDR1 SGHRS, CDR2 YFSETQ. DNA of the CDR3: TGCGCCAGCAGCTTGGTAGGGGGCGGAACTGAAGCTTTCTTT. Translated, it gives CASSLVGGGTEAFF.

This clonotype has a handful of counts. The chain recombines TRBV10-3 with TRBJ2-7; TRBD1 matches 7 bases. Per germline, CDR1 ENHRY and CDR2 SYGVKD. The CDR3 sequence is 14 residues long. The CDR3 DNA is TGTGCGACCGTCTCCGGGACAGCTACCTACGAGCAGTACTTC. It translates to CATVSGTATYEQYF.